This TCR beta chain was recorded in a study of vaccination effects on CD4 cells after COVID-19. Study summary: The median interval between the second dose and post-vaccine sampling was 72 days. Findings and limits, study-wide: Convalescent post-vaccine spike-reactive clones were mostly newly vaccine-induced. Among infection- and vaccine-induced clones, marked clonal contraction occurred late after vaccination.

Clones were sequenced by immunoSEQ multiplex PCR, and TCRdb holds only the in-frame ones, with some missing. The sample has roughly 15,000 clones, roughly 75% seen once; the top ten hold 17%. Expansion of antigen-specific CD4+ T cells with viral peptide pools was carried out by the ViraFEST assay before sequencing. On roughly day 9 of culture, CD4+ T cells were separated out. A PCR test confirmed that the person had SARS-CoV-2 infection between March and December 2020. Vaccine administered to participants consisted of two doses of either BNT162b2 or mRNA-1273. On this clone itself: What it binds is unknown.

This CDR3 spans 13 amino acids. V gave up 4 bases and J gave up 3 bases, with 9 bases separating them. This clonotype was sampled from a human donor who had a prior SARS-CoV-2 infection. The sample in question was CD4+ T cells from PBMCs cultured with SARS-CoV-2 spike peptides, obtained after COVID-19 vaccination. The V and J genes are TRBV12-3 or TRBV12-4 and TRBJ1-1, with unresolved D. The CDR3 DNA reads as TGTGCCAGCAGTTACGAGAGGTACACTGAAGCTTTCTTT. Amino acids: CASSYERYTEAFF.